This paragraph reports one T cell receptor beta chain. This entry is derived from a study of blood T cell repertoires in COVID-19. Study-level background: PBMCs, B-cell-depleted T cells, or T cells provided the cDNA or gDNA that made up the material.

CDR3 length: 15 amino acids. CDR1 and CDR2 from the germline V gene are MGHRA and YSYEKL. V dropped 1 base and J dropped 4 bases, with 13 bases sitting between them. The table came from immunoSEQ multiplex PCR; TCRdb's copy has only in-frame clones and leaves some out. Here the sample spans more than 85,000 clones, about nine tenths being singletons. Sequenced input: peripheral blood. The V gene is TRBV4-1, the J gene TRBJ2-5, with a possible D match to TRBD2 (6 bases). The clonotype comes from a woman in her seventies with acute or convalescent COVID-19. The chain's CDR3 is CASSQATSNRETQYF. CDR3 DNA: TGCGCCAGCAGCCAAGCTACTAGCAACCGAGAGACCCAGTACTTC.